A single sample gave rise to the 9 T cell receptor beta chains below, sequenced in a study of blood T cells in healthy people across ages. With a J-beta primer mix and a sample-barcoded 5' primer, a second PCR ran about 6 to 11 cycles. One entry per CDR3 protein, called by TCRdb with MiXCR from the 5' RACE reads. Found here are 600,000 or so distinct CDR3 sequences, around half of them singletons; the top ten hold 20% to 25%. The sample taken for sequencing was blood. These receptors all stem from an elderly man in good health.

The chain joins TRBV5-1 to TRBJ2-7; 7 bases are a match to TRBD2. Losses at the gene ends were 5 bases for V and 3 bases for J; bases not matched to a gene: 5. Germline assignment: CDR1 SGHRS and CDR2 YFSETQ. This CDR3 contains 13 residues. DNA for the CDR3: TGCGCCAGCAGTTGGCGCGGGGGCTACGAGCAGTACTTC. The encoded protein is CASSWRGGYEQYF.

The chain links TRBV5-1 to TRBJ2-1; tentatively, D is TRBD1 (5 bases). This CDR3 spans 14 amino acids. Trimming took 5 bases from V and 3 from J, leaving 12 bases between them. The germline V gene encodes CDR1 SGHRS and CDR2 YFSETQ. CDR3 in amino acids: CASSRGNNYNEQFF. The CDR3 DNA reads TGCGCCAGCAGTAGGGGCAATAACTACAATGAGCAGTTCTTC.

This clonotype has more than one count but fewer than ten. This chain links TRBV7-2 with TRBJ2-7; 7 bases agree with TRBD2. Germline lookup yields CDR1 SGHTA and CDR2 FQGNSA. The CDR3 extends over 15 amino acids. V dropped 1 base and J dropped 1; count of bases not matched to a gene: 4. CDR3 nucleotides: TGTGCCAGCAGCTTAGACCCTAGCGGTTCCTACGAGCAGTACTTC. The encoded protein is CASSLDPSGSYEQYF.

This clonotype was counted ten times or more. This chain uses TRBV6-5 with TRBJ2-4; 9 nucleotides agree with TRBD1. Germline CDR1 MNHEY, CDR2 SVGAGI. V dropped 6 bases and J dropped 6; count of bases not matched to a gene: 6. The CDR3 runs to 14 residues. The CDR3 spells CASRPDRGPNIQYF. The CDR3 bases are TGTGCCAGCAGACCGGACAGGGGACCAAACATTCAGTACTTC.

This sequence joins TRBV20-1 and TRBJ2-6; no reliable D call. CDR3 size: 15 residues. Germline loops: CDR1 DFQATT, CDR2 SNEGSKA (reference sequence). Between the trimmed V and J ends, which lost 0 bases and 1 base, there was a span of 7 bases. The CDR3 spells CSARDVLSGANVLTF. In nucleotides, the CDR3 is TGCAGTGCTAGAGATGTACTTTCTGGGGCCAACGTCCTGACTTTC.

This chain joins TRBV29-1 and TRBJ1-2; D gene uncertain. This CDR3 comprises 12 residues. Deletions cut 4 bases from V and 4 bases from J, with 10 bases between. CDR1 and CDR2 (germline): SQVTM, ANQGSEA. The CDR3 loop is CSVGGIGYGYTF. For the CDR3, the DNA is TGCAGCGTTGGAGGTATTGGCTATGGCTACACCTTC.

The rearrangement uses TRBV5-1 and TRBJ2-1; 7 bases match TRBD2. Trimming removed 7 bases from V and 5 bases from J; junction bases left unmatched: 9. Germline CDR1 is SGHRS and CDR2 is YFSETQ. This CDR3 comprises 14 residues. CDR3 DNA sequence: TGCGCCAGCGCCTGGGGGGGTGACAACAATGAGCAGTTCTTC. It translates to CASAWGGDNNEQFF. Full variable domain (outside the CDR3, taken from reference TRBV5-1 and TRBJ2-1): KAGVTQTPRYLIKTRGQQVTLSCSPISGHRSVSWYQQTPGQGLQFLFEYFSETQRNKGNFPGRFSGRQFSNSRSEMNVSTLELGDSALYLCASAWGGDNNEQFFGPGTRLTVL.

This rearrangement joins TRBV20-1 to TRBJ2-1; D is ambiguous. Germline values: CDR1 DFQATT, CDR2 SNEGSKA (reference sequence). V dropped 2 bases and J dropped 0 bases, with 5 bases sitting between them. The CDR3 runs 13 residues. For the CDR3, the DNA is TGCAGTGCTAGACAAAGCTCCTACAATGAGCAGTTCTTC. Translating gives CSARQSSYNEQFF.

This rearrangement joins TRBV7-9 to TRBJ2-5, with no clear D. This CDR3 contains 15 residues. Germline V gene data show CDR1 as SEHNR and CDR2 as FQNEAQ (reference sequence). Trimming pared 4 bases from V and 1 base from J, leaving 13 bases between. The chain's CDR3 is CASSYLAGTQETQYF. The CDR3 DNA follows: TGTGCCAGCAGCTACCTCGCAGGTACCCAAGAGACCCAGTACTTC. Complete variable domain (other parts from reference TRBV7-9 and TRBJ2-5): DTGVSQNPRHKITKRGQNVTFRCDPISEHNRLYWYRQTLGQGPEFLTYFQNEAQLEKSRLLSDRFSAERPKGSFSTLEIQRTEQGDSAMYLCASSYLAGTQETQYFGPGTRLLVL.